The 20 T cell receptor beta chains below all came from one sample that was sequenced in a study of CD8+CD57+ T cells in acquired aplastic anemia. Sequenced patients had shown CD8+CD57+ cell expansion by flow cytometry. Profiling that covered TCR beta VDJ and CDR3 relied on genomic DNA as its template. TCRdb reprocessed the reads via MiXCR and lists one record per CDR3 protein. This table holds 200,000 to 250,000 distinct CDR3 sequences, approximately 45% found once. The material sequenced was sorted CD4+, CD8+, or CD8+CD57+ T cells (not recorded which) from PBMCs. The receptors derive from a human donor with aplastic anemia.

This clonotype was observed many times. V is TRBV19 and J is TRBJ2-5; D possibly uses TRBD1 or TRBD2 (5 bases each). Looked up from germline, CDR1 is LNHDA and CDR2 is SQIVND (reference sequence). V gave up 5 bases and J gave up 1 base, with 8 bases separating them. The CDR3 consists of 13 residues. CDR3 bases: TGTGCCAGTAGTTCAGGGAGCCAAGAGACCCAGTACTTC. The encoded protein is CASSSGSQETQYF.

As to this clonotype: The junction does not match germline at one end; this may be a read error. This chain connects TRBV7-2 to TRBJ2-1; the D is unclear. The germline V gene encodes CDR1 SGHTA and CDR2 FQGNSA. The CDR3 runs to 15 residues. CDR3 in amino acids: CASSQDLGREKNQFF. The CDR3 nucleotides are TGCGCCAGCAGCCAAGATCTGGGCCGAGAGAAGAACCAGTTCTTC.

The rearrangement links TRBV29-1 to TRBJ1-2; the D is unclear. V was trimmed by 4 bases and J by 8 bases, leaving 14 bases between them. The germline CDR1 and CDR2 sequences are SQVTM and ANQGSEA. The CDR3 runs 12 residues. CDR3 protein: CSVAYSQGGYTF. The CDR3 bases are TGCAGCGTTGCCTATTCCCAAGGCGGCTACACCTTC.

The J gene is TRBJ2-1, the V gene TRBV7-2; 7 positions match TRBD2. Germline CDR1 reads SGHTA; CDR2 reads FQGNSA. This CDR3 is built from 17 residues. With 8 bases clipped from V and 6 bases from J, the junction kept 19 bases outside the gene matches. Here the CDR3 DNA reads TGTGCCAGCGGAGCGGGGACCTGGCGGGACTTCTGCAATGAGCAGTTCTTC. Amino acid sequence: CASGAGTWRDFCNEQFF.

On this clonotype itself: A read error is possible here, since a much larger clone lies one base away. This rearrangement joins TRBV4-1 to TRBJ2-7; D call uncertain. The germline gives CDR1 MGHRA, CDR2 YSYEKL. The CDR3 is 13 amino acids. Between the trimmed V and J ends, which lost 4 bases and 7 bases, there was a span of 14 bases. The DNA of the CDR3 is TGCGCCAGCAGCCTCCTAAGCTCCCCAGAGCAGTACTTC. Residues: CASSLLSSPEQYF.

V usage is TRBV15 and J usage is TRBJ1-2; 7 nucleotides agree with TRBD1. Germline V gives CDR1 LNHNV, CDR2 YYDKDF (reference sequence). With 0 bases clipped from V and 4 bases from J, the junction kept 8 bases outside the gene matches. The CDR3 consists of 16 residues. The CDR3 sequence is CATSREVGQQTYGYTF. The CDR3 coding sequence is TGTGCCACCAGCAGAGAGGTGGGACAGCAAACCTATGGCTACACCTTC. Together with reference TRBV15 and TRBJ1-2, the CDR3 gives the full variable domain: DAMVIQNPRYQVTQFGKPVTLSCSQTLNHNVMYWYQQKSSQAPKLLFHYYDKDFNNEADTPDNFQSRRPNTSFCFLDIRSPGLGDTAMYLCATSREVGQQTYGYTFGSGTRLTVV.

This clonotype was observed at least ten times. The chain employs TRBV11-1 and TRBJ2-1; 8 nucleotides align to TRBD2. V was pared by 3 bases and J by 6 bases, with 10 bases of the junction left unmatched. CDR3 length: 16 amino acids. Germline V lookup: CDR1 SGHAT, CDR2 FQDESV (reference sequence). CDR3 amino acids: CASSFLDSGKGNEQFF. The CDR3 region has the DNA TGTGCCAGCAGCTTCCTAGATAGCGGGAAAGGCAATGAGCAGTTCTTC.

Details on this clonotype: The CDR3 end shows no conserved phenylalanine or tryptophan, and so a read error is likely. Because the CDR3's place on the DNA is in doubt, the DNA is left out and the CDR3 is given as listed by TCRdb. V and J are TRBV4-1 and TRBJ1-6. The CDR3 contains 8 residues when both ends are counted. Germline V CDR1 and CDR2: MGHRA, YSYEKL. The CDR3: CASSQEPT.

As concerns this clonotype: A read error may be the cause here, since a much bigger clone is one base away. The chain carries TRBV5-1 and TRBJ2-7; 12 nucleotides match TRBD2. V shed 5 bases, J shed 7 bases, and the junction held 7 bases outside the gene matches. CDR1 and CDR2 from the germline V gene are SGHRS and YFSETQ. The CDR3 runs 14 residues. The CDR3 region has the DNA TGCGCCAGCAGTACTAGCGGGAGGACGCGGGAGCAGTACTTC. It yields the protein CASSTSGRTREQYF.

The chain employs TRBV12-3 or TRBV12-4 and TRBJ2-5; 12 bases align to TRBD2. J lost 4 bases, V lost 6 bases, and 6 bases had no gene match. The CDR3 runs 15 residues. The CDR3 coding sequence is TGTGCCAGCAGGGAACTAGCGGGGGGCCCAGAGACCCAGTACTTC. Encoded protein: CASRELAGGPETQYF.

This chain joins TRBV12-3 or TRBV12-4 and TRBJ2-1, with 9 bases fitting TRBD2. The CDR3 length is 11 residues. Unmatched junction bases numbered 5, after V lost 5 bases and J lost 15 bases. This chain's CDR3 is CASSAGTSLFF. The CDR3 DNA reads as TGTGCCAGCAGTGCCGGGACTAGCCTGTTCTTC.

This clonotype was picked up a small number of times. The V gene is TRBV3-1, the J gene TRBJ2-1; 10 bases align to TRBD2. This CDR3 is 15 amino acids long. The germline gives CDR1 LGHDT, CDR2 YNNKEL (reference sequence). Losses at the gene ends were 0 bases for V and 8 bases for J; bases not matched to a gene: 4. CDR3 in amino acids: CASSQEAGGSDEQFF. The CDR3 bases are TGTGCCAGCAGCCAAGAAGCGGGGGGGTCCGATGAGCAGTTCTTC.

The chain couples TRBV9 to TRBJ2-7; 10 bases are shared with TRBD1. The CDR3 is 15 amino acids. Germline values: CDR1 SGDLS, CDR2 YYNGEE. The junction had 9 bases not matched to a gene; V was cut back by 3 bases and J by 6 bases. As DNA, the CDR3 is TGTGCCAGCAGCGAGTCCGGGACAGGGGAGCGCGAGCAGTACTTC. Residues: CASSESGTGEREQYF.

The DNA for the CDR3 is TGTGCCACCCTACCTAAGCCCAAAAACAATGAGCAGTTCTTC. Protein sequence: CATLPKPKNNEQFF. The chain carries TRBV15 and TRBJ2-1; D ambiguous. Trimming removed 8 bases at V and 5 bases at J, with 16 bases between. This CDR3 comprises 14 residues. The germline CDR1 and CDR2 sequences are LNHNV and YYDKDF (reference sequence).

This clonotype was detected a few times. The chain combines TRBV27 with TRBJ2-1; D is possibly TRBD1 or TRBD2 (5 bases each). Trimming cost V 5 bases and J 0 bases, with 11 bases left between them. The CDR3 totals 15 residues. The germline CDR1 and CDR2 sequences are MNHEY and SMNVEV (reference sequence). CDR3 bases: TGTGCCAGCAGTCCAGCAGGGAGCTCCTACAATGAGCAGTTCTTC. Protein sequence: CASSPAGSSYNEQFF.

A word on this clonotype: The junction shows a germline mismatch at one end, possibly a read error. The chain couples TRBV2 to TRBJ2-1, with D possibly TRBD1 on 6 matching bases. The CDR3 is made up of 13 amino acids. The V gene's germline CDR1 is SNHLY and CDR2 FYNNEI. The CDR3 nucleotides are TGTGCCGGCAGTGGGACAAGCTACAATGAGCAGTTCTTC. Protein product: CAGSGTSYNEQFF.

This clonotype showed up many times. The genes are TRBV14 and TRBJ2-3; TRBD2 agrees at 7 bases. V lost 0 bases to trimming and J lost 2 bases; unmatched junction nucleotides: 8. CDR1 and CDR2 from the germline V gene are SGHDN and FVKESK. The CDR3 is 17 amino acids. The CDR3 reads CASSQDTSAYSTDTQYF. CDR3 DNA sequence: TGTGCCAGCAGCCAAGACACTAGCGCTTACTCCACAGATACGCAGTATTTT. The variable domain in full, completed from reference TRBV14 and TRBJ2-3, reads EAGVTQFPSHSVIEKGQTVTLRCDPISGHDNLYWYRRVMGKEIKFLLHFVKESKQDESGMPNNRFLAERTGGTYSTLKVQPAELEDSGVYFCASSQDTSAYSTDTQYFGPGTRLTVL.

The chain is built from TRBV7-9 and TRBJ2-7; 15 nucleotides match TRBD2. The germline V gene encodes CDR1 SEHNR and CDR2 FQNEAQ (reference sequence). The CDR3 runs to 16 residues. The V and J ends lost 6 bases and 0 bases, in that order; junction bases with no gene match: 3. The chain's CDR3 is CASRGLAGGLSYEQYF. The CDR3 DNA reads TGTGCCAGCAGGGGACTAGCGGGGGGTCTCTCCTACGAGCAGTACTTC.

The rearrangement uses TRBV4-3 and TRBJ2-7, with D unresolved. Trimming pared 0 bases from V and 2 bases from J, leaving 14 bases between. Germline CDR1 and CDR2: LGHNA and YSLEER. The CDR3 has 16 amino acids. CDR3 amino acids: CASSQDFTVLAYEQYF. The CDR3 DNA follows: TGCGCCAGCAGCCAAGATTTCACAGTTCTTGCCTACGAGCAGTACTTC.

The chain links TRBV6-6 to TRBJ1-3; D is perhaps TRBD1 (6 bases). Germline V gene data show CDR1 as MNHNY and CDR2 as SVGAGI (reference sequence). The CDR3 is made up of 13 amino acids. The V gene lost 5 bases and the J gene lost 11 bases, with 16 bases spanning the gap. In nucleotides, the CDR3 is TGTGCCAGCAGTGAGACCCAGGGGAGCTCCATATATTTT. Its translation: CASSETQGSSIYF.